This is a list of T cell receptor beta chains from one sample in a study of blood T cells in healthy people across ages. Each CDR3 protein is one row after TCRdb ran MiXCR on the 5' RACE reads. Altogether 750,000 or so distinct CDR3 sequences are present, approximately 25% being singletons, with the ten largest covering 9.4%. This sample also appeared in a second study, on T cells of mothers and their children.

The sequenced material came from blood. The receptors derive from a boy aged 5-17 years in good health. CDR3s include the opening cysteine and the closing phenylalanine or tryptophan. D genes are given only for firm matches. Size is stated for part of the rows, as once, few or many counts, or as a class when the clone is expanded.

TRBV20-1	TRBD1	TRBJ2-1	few	CSASRQGERAIDEQFF	TGCAGTGCCTCAAGACAGGGAGAAAGGGCAATTGATGAGCAGTTCTTC
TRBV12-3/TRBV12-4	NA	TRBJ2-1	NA	CASSFGPNNEQFF	TGTGCCAGCAGTTTTGGACCAAACAATGAGCAGTTCTTC
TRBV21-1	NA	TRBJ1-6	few	CASSKLRENSPLHF	TGTGCCAGCAGCAAACTTAGAGAAAATTCACCCCTCCACTTT
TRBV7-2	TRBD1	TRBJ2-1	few	CASSLGGGATYNEQFF	TGTGCCAGCAGCTTAGGAGGGGGCGCCACCTACAATGAGCAGTTCTTC
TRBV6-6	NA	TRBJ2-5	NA	CASSSLEVQETQYF	TGTGCCAGCAGCTCACTAGAAGTACAAGAGACCCAGTACTTC
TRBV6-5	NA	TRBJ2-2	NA	CASSLPVTGELFF	TGTGCCAGCAGTTTGCCAGTCACCGGGGAGCTGTTTTTT
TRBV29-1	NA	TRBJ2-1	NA	CSPVTYYNEQFF	TGCAGCCCCGTAACCTACTACAATGAGCAGTTCTTC
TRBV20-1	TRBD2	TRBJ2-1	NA	CSARDPGLSYNEQFF	TGCAGTGCTAGAGATCCGGGACTATCCTACAATGAGCAGTTCTTC
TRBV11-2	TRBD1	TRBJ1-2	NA	CASSLGGQGARGYTF	TGTGCCAGCAGCTTAGGAGGCCAGGGGGCGAGAGGCTACACCTTC
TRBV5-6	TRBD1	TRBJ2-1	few	CASSLGLGTESYNEQFF	TGTGCCAGCAGCCTGGGGTTAGGGACAGAGTCCTACAATGAGCAGTTCTTC
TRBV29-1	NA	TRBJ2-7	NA	CSVETGQTEAYEQYF	TGCAGCGTTGAAACGGGACAAACCGAAGCCTACGAGCAGTACTTC
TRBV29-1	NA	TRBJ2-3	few	CSVAGGESTDTQYF	TGCAGCGTTGCCGGCGGGGAGAGCACAGATACGCAGTATTTT
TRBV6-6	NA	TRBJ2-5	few	CASRKGPSTETQYF	TGTGCCAGCAGAAAGGGGCCCTCCACCGAGACCCAGTACTTC
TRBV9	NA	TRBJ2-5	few	CASSVSGVREETQYF	TGTGCCAGCAGCGTATCCGGGGTAAGGGAGGAGACCCAGTACTTC
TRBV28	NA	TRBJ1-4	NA	CASSETGRGEKLFF	TGTGCCAGCAGTGAGACAGGCCGTGGGGAAAAACTGTTTTTT
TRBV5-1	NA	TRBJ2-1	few	CASSLDTAYNEQFF	TGCGCCAGCAGCTTGGACACCGCCTACAATGAGCAGTTCTTC
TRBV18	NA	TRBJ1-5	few	CANSPPDSPKTGPQHF	TGTGCCAACTCACCGCCTGATAGCCCAAAGACTGGCCCCCAGCATTTT
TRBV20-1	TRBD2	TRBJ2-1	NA	CSARVYPGGASSYNEQFF	TGCAGTGCTAGAGTATATCCGGGGGGGGCAAGCTCCTACAATGAGCAGTTCTTC
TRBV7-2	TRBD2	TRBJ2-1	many	CASTTQGLAGGEQFF	TGTGCCAGCACCACTCAGGGACTAGCCGGAGGAGAGCAGTTCTTC
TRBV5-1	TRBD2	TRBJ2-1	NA	CASSLVAGGPREQFF	TGCGCCAGCAGCTTGGTTGCGGGAGGGCCCAGGGAGCAGTTCTTC
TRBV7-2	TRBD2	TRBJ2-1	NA	CASSSGTSGMNIGDEQFF	TGTGCCAGCAGCTCGGGGACTAGCGGGATGAATATAGGCGATGAGCAGTTCTTC
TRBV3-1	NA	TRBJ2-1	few	CASSQSRISYNEQFF	TGTGCCAGCAGCCAAAGTAGAATCTCCTACAATGAGCAGTTCTTC
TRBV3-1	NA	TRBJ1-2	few	CASSQDMARVGYTF	TGTGCCAGCAGCCAAGATATGGCCAGGGTTGGCTACACCTTC
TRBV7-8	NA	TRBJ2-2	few	CASSLELLTGELFF	TGTGCCAGCAGCTTAGAACTCCTCACCGGGGAGCTGTTTTTT
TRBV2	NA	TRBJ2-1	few	CASSSMGEQFF	TGTGCCAGCAGCTCGATGGGTGAGCAGTTCTTC
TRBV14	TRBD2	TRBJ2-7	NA	CASSQASGTYEQYF	TGTGCCAGCAGCCAAGCTAGCGGGACGTACGAGCAGTACTTC
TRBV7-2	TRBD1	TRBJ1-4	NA	CASSPRQGAEKLFF	TGTGCTAGCAGCCCGAGACAGGGGGCGGAAAAACTGTTTTTT
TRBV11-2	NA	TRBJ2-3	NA	CASSLDRRADTQYF	TGTGCCAGCAGCTTAGATCGTCGGGCAGATACGCAGTATTTT
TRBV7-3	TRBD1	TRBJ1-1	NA	CASRPGTGGTEAFF	TGTGCCAGCAGGCCCGGGACAGGTGGGACTGAAGCTTTCTTT
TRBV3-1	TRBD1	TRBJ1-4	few	CASSPIDRVGNEKLFF	TGTGCCAGCAGCCCTATTGACAGGGTGGGGAATGAAAAACTGTTTTTT
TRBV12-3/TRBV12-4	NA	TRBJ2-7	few	CVYRGRGNEQYF	TGTGTCTATCGGGGCAGGGGCAACGAGCAGTACTTC
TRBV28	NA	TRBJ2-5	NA	CASSLPEGTLLETQYF	TGTGCCAGCAGTTTACCGGAGGGAACCCTTCTTGAGACCCAGTACTTC
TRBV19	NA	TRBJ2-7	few	CASSIEIGNEQYF	TGTGCCAGTAGTATAGAAATAGGGAACGAGCAGTACTTC
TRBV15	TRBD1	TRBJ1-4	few	CATSREQGSGVGEKLFF	TGTGCCACCAGCAGGGAACAGGGGTCTGGAGTGGGTGAAAAACTGTTTTTT
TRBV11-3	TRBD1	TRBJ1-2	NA	CASSPRTGAGFGYGYTF	TGTGCCAGCAGCCCAAGGACAGGGGCTGGGTTCGGCTATGGCTACACCTTC
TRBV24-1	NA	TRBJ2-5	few	CATSGDLQETQYF	TGTGCCACCAGTGGGGACTTACAAGAGACCCAGTACTTC
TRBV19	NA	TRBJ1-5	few	CASNTAGAVGPQHF	TGTGCCAGTAACACCGCGGGGGCAGTAGGGCCCCAGCATTTT
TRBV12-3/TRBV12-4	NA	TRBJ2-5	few	CASRAPGSQEKTQYF	TGTGCCAGCAGGGCCCCGGGGTCACAGGAAAAGACCCAGTACTTC
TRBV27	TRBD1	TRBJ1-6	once	CASSPTTQGARSPLHF	TGTGCCAGCAGTCCAACGACACAGGGGGCGAGATCACCCCTCCACTTT
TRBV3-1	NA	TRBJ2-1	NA	CASSLSREDPHNEQFF	TGTGCCAGCAGCCTCTCAAGGGAGGACCCCCACAATGAGCAGTTCTTC
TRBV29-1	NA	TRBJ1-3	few	CSAEQGTGNTIYF	TGCAGCGCCGAACAGGGAACTGGAAACACCATATATTTT
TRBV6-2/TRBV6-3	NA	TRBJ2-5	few	CASSIQSWQETQYF	TGTGCCAGCTCGATACAATCTTGGCAAGAGACCCAGTACTTC
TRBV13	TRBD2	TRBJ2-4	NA	CASSPGLVGVNIQYF	TGTGCCAGCAGCCCCGGACTAGTGGGGGTAAACATTCAGTACTTC
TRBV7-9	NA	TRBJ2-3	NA	CASSLWRTDTQYF	TGCGCCAGCAGCTTATGGAGGACAGATACGCAGTATTTT
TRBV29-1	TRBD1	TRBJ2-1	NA	CSASTGGEGNGQFF	TGCAGCGCATCAACAGGGGGCGAAGGCAATGGGCAGTTCTTC
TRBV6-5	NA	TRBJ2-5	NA	CATQESAWEAQYF	TGTGCCACCCAAGAAAGCGCTTGGGAGGCCCAGTACTTC
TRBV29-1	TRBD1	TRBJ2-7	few	CSVEASGTGGLEQYF	TGCAGCGTTGAAGCTTCCGGGACAGGGGGACTCGAGCAGTACTTC
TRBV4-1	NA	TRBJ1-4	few	CASSQVLGATNEKLFF	TGCGCCAGCAGCCAAGTTCTAGGGGCAACTAATGAAAAACTGTTTTTT
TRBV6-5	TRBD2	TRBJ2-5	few	CASGRAGGPETQYF	TGTGCCAGCGGTAGAGCGGGAGGGCCGGAGACCCAGTACTTC
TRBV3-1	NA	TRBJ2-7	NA	CASSQEGGLVYEQYF	TGTGCCAGCAGCCAAGAAGGGGGATTGGTTTACGAGCAGTACTTC
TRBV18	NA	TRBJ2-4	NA	CASSPIVRGDIQYF	TGTGCCAGCTCACCGATTGTCCGAGGGGACATTCAGTACTTC
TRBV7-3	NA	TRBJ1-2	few	CASSSGPNGGYTF	TGTGCCAGCAGCTCCGGACCCAACGGAGGCTACACCTTC
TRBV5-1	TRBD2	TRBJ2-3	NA	CASSFSPTSRTDTQYF	TGCGCCAGCAGCTTTTCCCCGACTAGCAGAACAGATACGCAGTATTTT
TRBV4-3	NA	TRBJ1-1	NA	CASSQDFTVNTEAFF	TGCGCCAGCAGCCAAGATTTTACAGTGAACACTGAAGCTTTCTTT
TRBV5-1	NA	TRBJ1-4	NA	CASSLVGTTLFF	TGCGCCAGCAGCTTGGTTGGGACCACACTGTTTTTT
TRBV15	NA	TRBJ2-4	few	CATSRDMGADKNIQYF	TGTGCCACCAGCAGAGATATGGGGGCGGACAAAAACATTCAGTACTTC
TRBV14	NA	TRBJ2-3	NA	CASSQERSLSSYLWDTQYF	TGTGCCAGCAGCCAAGAAAGAAGTCTGTCATCCTACTTGTGGGATACGCAGTATTTT
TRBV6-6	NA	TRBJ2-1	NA	CASSSGGGYNEQFF	TGTGCCAGCAGCTCTGGGGGAGGCTACAATGAGCAGTTCTTC
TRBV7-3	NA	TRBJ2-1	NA	CASSLRGGMGYNEQFF	TGTGCCAGCAGCTTAAGGGGCGGGATGGGCTACAATGAGCAGTTCTTC